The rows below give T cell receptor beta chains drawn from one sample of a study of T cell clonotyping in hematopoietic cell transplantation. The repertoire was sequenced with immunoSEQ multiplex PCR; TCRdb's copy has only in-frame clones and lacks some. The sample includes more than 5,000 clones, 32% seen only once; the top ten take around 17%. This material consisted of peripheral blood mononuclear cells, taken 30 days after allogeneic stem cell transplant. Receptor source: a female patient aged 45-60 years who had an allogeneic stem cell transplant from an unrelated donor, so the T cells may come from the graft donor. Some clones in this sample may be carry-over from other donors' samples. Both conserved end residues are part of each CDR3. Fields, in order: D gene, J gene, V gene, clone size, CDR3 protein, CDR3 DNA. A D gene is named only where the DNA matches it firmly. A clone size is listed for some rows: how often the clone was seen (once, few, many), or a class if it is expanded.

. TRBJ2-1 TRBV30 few CAWSGLEEQFF TGTGCCTGGAGTGGGCTCGAGGAGCAGTTCTTC
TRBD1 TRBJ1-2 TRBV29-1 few CSVERTGLGYTF TGCAGCGTTGAAAGGACAGGTCTTGGCTACACCTTC
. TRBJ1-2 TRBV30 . CAWRGHDGYTF TGTGCCTGGAGGGGGCACGATGGCTACACCTTC
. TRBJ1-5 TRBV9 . CASSVASGPNWPQHF TGTGCCAGCAGCGTAGCTTCGGGTCCAAATTGGCCCCAGCATTTT
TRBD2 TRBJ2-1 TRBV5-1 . CASSFGGGPLHEQFF TGCGCCAGCAGCTTCGGGGGGGGGCCTCTTCATGAGCAGTTCTTC
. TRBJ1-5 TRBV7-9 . CASSPEGDSNQPQHF TGTGCCAGCAGCCCCGAGGGGGATAGCAATCAGCCCCAGCATTTT
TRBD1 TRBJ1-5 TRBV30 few CAWSVGGQGGQPQHF TGTGCCTGGAGCGTGGGGGGACAGGGTGGTCAGCCCCAGCATTTT
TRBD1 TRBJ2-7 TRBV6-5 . CASSYGQGGPYEQYF TGTGCCAGCAGTTACGGACAGGGGGGCCCCTACGAGCAGTACTTC
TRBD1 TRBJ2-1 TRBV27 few CASSLYGQGSYNEQFF TGTGCCAGCAGTTTATATGGACAGGGGTCTTACAATGAGCAGTTCTTC
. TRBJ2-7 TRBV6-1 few CASSEVGGAVNEQYF TGTGCCAGCAGTGAGGTGGGGGGGGCCGTCAACGAGCAGTACTTC
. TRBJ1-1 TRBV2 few CASSGAGMNTEAFF TGTGCCAGCAGTGGAGCGGGGATGAACACTGAAGCTTTCTTT
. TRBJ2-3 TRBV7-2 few CASSLQGMVTDTQYF TGTGCCAGCAGCTTACAGGGGATGGTCACAGATACGCAGTATTTT
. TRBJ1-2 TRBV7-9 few CASSLRGNYGYTF TGTGCCAGCAGCTTAAGGGGAAACTATGGCTACACCTTC
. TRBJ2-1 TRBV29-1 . CSAWGVLDNEQFF TGCAGCGCATGGGGGGTCCTAGACAATGAGCAGTTCTTC
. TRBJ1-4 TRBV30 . CAWSPASTNEKLFF TGTGCCTGGAGTCCGGCATCAACTAATGAAAAACTGTTTTTT
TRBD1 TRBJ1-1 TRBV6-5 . CASNPTGPFTEAFF TGTGCCAGCAACCCGACAGGGCCTTTCACTGAAGCTTTCTTT
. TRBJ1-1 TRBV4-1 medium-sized CASSTRTENTEAFF TGCGCCAGCAGCACCCGGACGGAGAACACTGAAGCTTTCTTT
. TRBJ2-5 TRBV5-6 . CASSSAGGQETQYF TGTGCCAGCAGCTCTGCCGGGGGCCAAGAGACCCAGTACTTC
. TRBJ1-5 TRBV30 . CAWSERGNQPQHF TGTGCCTGGAGTGAGAGGGGCAATCAGCCCCAGCATTTT
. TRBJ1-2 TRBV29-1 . CSVADGYTF TGCAGCGTCGCCGACGGCTACACCTTC
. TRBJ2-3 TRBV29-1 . CSVEAILTDTQYF TGCAGCGTTGAAGCGATTCTCACAGATACGCAGTATTTT
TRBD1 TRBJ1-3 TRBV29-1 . CSVETDRGSGNTIYF TGCAGCGTTGAGACGGACAGGGGCTCTGGAAACACCATATATTTT
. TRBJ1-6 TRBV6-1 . CASSELSSYNSPLHF TGTGCCAGCAGTGAACTGAGCTCCTATAATTCACCCCTCCACTTT
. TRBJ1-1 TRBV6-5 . CASTTWRGYTEAFF TGTGCCAGCACCACGTGGAGGGGGTACACTGAAGCTTTCTTT
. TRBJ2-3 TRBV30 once CAWARDTQYF TGTGCCTGGGCAAGGGATACGCAGTATTTT
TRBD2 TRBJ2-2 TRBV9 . CASSVDLGGIPGELFF TGTGCCAGCAGCGTGGATCTCGGGGGGATCCCCGGGGAGCTGTTTTTT
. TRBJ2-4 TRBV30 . CAWSVKASVGGIAKNIQYF TGTGCCTGGAGTGTGAAGGCCTCGGTCGGTGGGATAGCCAAAAACATTCAGTACTTC
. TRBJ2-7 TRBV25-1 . CASSESTQVGEQYF TGTGCCAGCAGTGAATCGACACAGGTCGGCGAGCAGTACTTC
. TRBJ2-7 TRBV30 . CAWSAWGEQYF TGTGCCTGGAGTGCCTGGGGCGAGCAGTACTTC
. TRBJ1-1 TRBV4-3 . CASSQATRGGTEAFF TGCGCCAGCAGCCAAGCAACGAGGGGTGGGACTGAAGCTTTCTTT
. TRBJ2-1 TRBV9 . CASTVGGDSSYNEQFF TGTGCCAGCACCGTAGGCGGGGATAGCTCCTACAATGAGCAGTTCTTC
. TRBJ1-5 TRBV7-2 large CASSLGGIQPQHF TGTGCCAGCAGCTTAGGGGGGATTCAGCCCCAGCATTTT
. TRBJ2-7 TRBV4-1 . CASSQFRGSYEQYF TGCGCCAGCAGCCAATTCAGGGGTAGTTACGAGCAGTACTTC
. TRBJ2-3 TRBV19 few CASSIRPNPTDTQYF TGTGCCAGTAGTATAAGGCCAAACCCCACAGATACGCAGTATTTT
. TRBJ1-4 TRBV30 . CAWSLEINEKLFF TGTGCCTGGAGTTTAGAGATTAATGAAAAACTGTTTTTT
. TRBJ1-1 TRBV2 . CASAYVGEAFF TGTGCCAGCGCTTACGTGGGTGAAGCTTTCTTT
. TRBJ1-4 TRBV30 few CAWSRQGINEKLFF TGTGCCTGGAGCCGCCAGGGAATTAATGAAAAACTGTTTTTT
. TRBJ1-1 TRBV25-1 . CASRRGNTEAFF TGTGCCAGCAGAAGGGGGAACACTGAAGCTTTCTTT
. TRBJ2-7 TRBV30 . CAWSLNDGYEQYF TGTGCCTGGAGCCTAAACGACGGCTACGAGCAGTACTTC
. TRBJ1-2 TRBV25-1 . CASTRQPGDGYTF TGTGCCAGCACTAGACAGCCGGGAGATGGCTACACCTTC
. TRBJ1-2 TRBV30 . CAWSVLRDGLGGYTF TGTGCCTGGAGTGTACTGCGGGACGGCCTAGGAGGCTACACCTTC
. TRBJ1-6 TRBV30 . CAGGRAKQSSYNSPLHF TGTGCCGGAGGGAGGGCCAAACAGAGCTCCTATAATTCACCCCTCCACTTT
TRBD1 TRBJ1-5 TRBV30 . CAWGKDRDDQPQHF TGTGCCTGGGGTAAAGACAGGGACGATCAGCCCCAGCATTTT
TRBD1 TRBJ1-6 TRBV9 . CASSVATGGSPLHF TGTGCCAGCAGCGTAGCGACAGGGGGATCACCCCTCCACTTT
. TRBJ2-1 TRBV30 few CAWSWSYNEQFF TGTGCCTGGAGTTGGTCCTACAATGAGCAGTTCTTC
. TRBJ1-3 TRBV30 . CAWTTGTRGNTIYF TGTGCCTGGACTACCGGGACACGAGGAAACACCATATATTTT
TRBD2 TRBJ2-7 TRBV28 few CASETGGYEQYF TGTGCCAGCGAAACGGGAGGTTACGAGCAGTACTTC
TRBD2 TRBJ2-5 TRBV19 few CATTAGGETQYF TGTGCCACGACGGCGGGGGGTGAGACCCAGTACTTC
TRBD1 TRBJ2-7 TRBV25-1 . CASSEDRTYEQYF TGTGCCAGCAGTGAGGACAGGACCTACGAGCAGTACTTC
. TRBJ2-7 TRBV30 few CAWTDNYEQYF TGTGCCTGGACAGACAACTACGAGCAGTACTTC